The rows below give T cell receptor beta chains drawn from one sample of a study of cytomegalovirus exposure and HLA in healthy donors. Clones were sequenced by immunoSEQ multiplex PCR, and TCRdb holds only the in-frame ones, with some missing. The table shows about 130,000 clones, with more than 9.5% occurring only once. Specimen: PBMCs. These receptors originate from a man aged 45-65 years in good health and CMV-seronegative. CDR3s include the opening cysteine and the closing phenylalanine or tryptophan. A D gene is named only where the DNA matches it firmly. A clone size is listed for some rows: how often the clone was seen (once, few, many), or a class if it is expanded.

D gene,J gene,CDR3 length,clone size,V gene,CDR3 DNA,CDR3 protein
NA,TRBJ1-5,15,NA,TRBV6-1,TGTGCCAGCAGTCCCGGGCCCCAAGGAGGTCAGCCCCAGCATTTT,CASSPGPQGGQPQHF
NA,TRBJ1-2,16,few,TRBV11-2,TGTGCCAGCAGCCCGCTCCGAGACAGGAACCACTATGGCTACACCTTC,CASSPLRDRNHYGYTF
TRBD1,TRBJ1-2,14,NA,TRBV5-1,TGCGCCAGCAGCATGTCGGGACAGGGCGCTCCCTACACCTTC,CASSMSGQGAPYTF
TRBD2,TRBJ2-3,16,NA,TRBV10-1,TGCGCCAGCAGTGGCGGACTAGCAGAAGAACCAGATACGCAGTATTTT,CASSGGLAEEPDTQYF
NA,TRBJ1-3,16,NA,TRBV7-6,TGTGCCGGCAGCTTAGCGGCCGGGGGTCCCGGAAACACCATATATTTT,CAGSLAAGGPGNTIYF
TRBD1,TRBJ1-2,17,few,TRBV7-8,TGTGCCAGCACCTACGGTGCAGGGGGCCTAGACACTTATGGCTACACCTTC,CASTYGAGGLDTYGYTF
NA,TRBJ2-3,12,few,TRBV2,TGTGCCAGCAAAGAGGGAACAGATGCGCAGTATTTT,CASKEGTDAQYF
NA,TRBJ1-2,15,NA,TRBV27,TGTGCCAGCAGTTTATCACCCCAGGGGTACTATGGCTACACCTTC,CASSLSPQGYYGYTF
NA,TRBJ2-2,16,NA,TRBV7-2,TGTGCCAGCAGCTCCCGGACAGGACGGGGGGGCGGGGAGCTGTTTTTT,CASSSRTGRGGGELFF
TRBD2,TRBJ2-5,16,few,TRBV9,TGTGCCAGCAGCGTAGGCCCAGCGGGGGGACGAGAGACCCAGTACTTC,CASSVGPAGGRETQYF
TRBD2,TRBJ2-1,13,few,TRBV6-5,TGTGCCAGCGGCCGGGGGGGCCGCAATGAGCAGTTCTTC,CASGRGGRNEQFF
NA,TRBJ1-5,14,few,TRBV10-3,TGTGCCATCAGTGAGGACGACAGGAATCAGCCCCAGCATTTT,CAISEDDRNQPQHF
TRBD2,TRBJ2-2,14,few,TRBV15,TGTGCCACCAGGACTAGCGGGACAAACGGGGAGCTGTTTTTT,CATRTSGTNGELFF
NA,TRBJ1-1,15,NA,TRBV18,TGTGCCAGCTCACCCCTCGGGGGAGTCAACACTGAAGCTTTCTTT,CASSPLGGVNTEAFF
TRBD1,TRBJ1-2,14,few,TRBV5-1,TGCGCCAGCAGCTTGGACAGGGGTACCTATGGCTACACCTTC,CASSLDRGTYGYTF
NA,TRBJ1-2,12,few,TRBV11-2,TGTGCCAGCAAAGACGGAGGATCTGGCTACACCTTC,CASKDGGSGYTF
TRBD1,TRBJ1-5,15,NA,TRBV19,TGTGCCAGTAGTACCCGACAGGGGGCCGGTCAGCCCCAGCATTTT,CASSTRQGAGQPQHF
NA,TRBJ1-2,16,few,TRBV14,TGTGCCAGCAGCCTCCTCCCGACGGGGGTTGACTATGGCTACACCTTC,CASSLLPTGVDYGYTF
NA,TRBJ2-5,11,few,TRBV14,TGTGCCAGCAGCCAACAACGGGCCCAGTACTTC,CASSQQRAQYF
TRBD1,TRBJ2-7,15,NA,TRBV10-2,TGCGCCAGCAGTGACCCCGGGACAGGGATGTACGAGCAGTACTTC,CASSDPGTGMYEQYF
TRBD2,TRBJ2-3,14,few,TRBV30,TGTGCCAAACGGACTAGCGGGGGAGGAGATACGCAGTATTTT,CAKRTSGGGDTQYF
NA,TRBJ2-1,15,NA,TRBV10-1,TGCGCCAGCAGCTTAGCGGTTGGACGCCCCCATGAGCAGTTCTTC,CASSLAVGRPHEQFF
TRBD2,TRBJ2-1,16,NA,TRBV4-2,TGTGCCAGCAGCCAAGAGCCTAGCGGCGCCTTGGATGAGCAGTTCTTC,CASSQEPSGALDEQFF
NA,TRBJ1-4,14,few,TRBV19,TGTGCCAGTACGACAGGCCAAAATGGGGAAAAACTGTTTTTT,CASTTGQNGEKLFF
TRBD2,TRBJ2-3,14,few,TRBV28,TGTGCCAGCAGAAAGCGGGGGCGTGCAGATACGCAGTATTTT,CASRKRGRADTQYF
NA,TRBJ2-5,13,few,TRBV11-3,TGTGCCAGCAGCTTAGGACTAAAAGAGACCCAGTACTTC,CASSLGLKETQYF
NA,TRBJ2-1,13,few,TRBV6-5,TGTGCCAGCAAGGCGGTCTCCTACAATGAGCAGTTCTTC,CASKAVSYNEQFF
NA,TRBJ1-6,13,NA,TRBV7-3,TGTGCCAGCAGCTTAAATCTGGGCTCACCCCTCCACTTT,CASSLNLGSPLHF